One sample yielded the 14 T cell receptor beta chains listed below, sequenced in a study of tumor and adjacent non-tumor tissue in lung cancer. No cell sorting was done before RNA was extracted from the tissue. More than 3 cm separated this lung sample from the edge of the tumor. A modified ARM-PCR protocol with three rounds of nested PCR amplified TCRbeta. Using its own MiXCR run on the multiplex PCR reads, TCRdb lists one record per CDR3 protein. The sample carries around 100,000 distinct CDR3 sequences, 50% to 70% recorded once. Sequencing was carried out using distant non-tumor lung tissue. These receptors all stem from a man aged 25-40 years with non-small cell lung cancer.

This clonotype was picked up many times. The CDR3 sequence: CSARLRDWSSYEQYF. The DNA of the CDR3 is TGCAGTGCTAGGCTCCGGGACTGGAGCTCCTACGAGCAGTACTTC. The chain recombines TRBV20-1 with TRBJ2-7; a possible D gene is TRBD2 (6 bases). Germline V gene lookup returns CDR1 DFQATT and CDR2 SNEGSKA (reference sequence). V lost 3 bases and J 0 bases, leaving 15 bases between the germline ends. The CDR3 is 15 amino acids.

Comment on this clonotype: A much bigger clone sits one base away, suggesting this may be a read error. V is TRBV11-2 and J is TRBJ2-5; TRBD1 agrees at 9 bases. Germline V CDR1 and CDR2: SGHAT, FQNNGV. Germline trimming cut 5 bases from V and 3 bases from J; bases unmatched to any gene: 1. This CDR3 region has 13 residues. This CDR3 is CASSRTGEETQYF. For the CDR3, the DNA is TGTGCCAGCAGCCGGACAGGGGAAGAGACCCAGTACTTC.

As regards this clonotype: Its ends do not fully match the called genes, so a read error is possible. The chain combines TRBV11-2 with TRBJ2-7; 7 nucleotides match TRBD1. The CDR3 has 14 amino acids. Germline-derived CDR1 and CDR2 are SGHAT and FQNNGV. As DNA, the CDR3 is TGTGTCAGCAGCCTTTCCAGGGGGAGCTACGAGCAGTACTTC. Translated: CVSSLSRGSYEQYF.

This clonotype was observed many times. The gene calls are TRBV4-3 and TRBJ1-1, with no clear D. This CDR3 is 14 amino acids long. Trimming took off 2 bases at V and 6 bases at J, with 13 bases between the two ends. Germline loops: CDR1 LGHNA, CDR2 YSLEER. CDR3 region: CASSQLHGGAEAFF. The CDR3 DNA reads TGCGCCAGCAGCCAACTACATGGAGGCGCTGAAGCTTTCTTT.

Remarks on this clonotype: A read error is possible here, since a much larger clone lies one base away. The rearrangement joins TRBV6-2 or TRBV6-3 to TRBJ1-2; possibly TRBD1 for D (5 bases). Germline V gives CDR1 MNHEY, CDR2 SVGEGT. This CDR3 is built from 13 residues. The CDR3 coding sequence is TGTGCCAACAGTCCCAACGGGGGGTTCGGCTACACCTTC. This gives the protein CANSPNGGFGYTF.

On this clonotype: The junction shows a germline mismatch at one end, possibly a read error. The chain has TRBV29-1 and TRBJ2-7; D possibly corresponds to TRBD1 (5 bases). The CDR3 contains 14 residues. Germline V CDR1 and CDR2: SQVTM, ANQGSEA. The CDR3 spells CSVLGRQGRYEEYF. In DNA, the CDR3 is TGCAGCGTCCTAGGACGGCAGGGAAGATACGAGGAGTACTTC.

With regard to this clonotype: Because it lacks the conserved phenylalanine or tryptophan at the end, this CDR3 is likely a read error. The chain's CDR3 is CASSKKVHGDEQFL. CDR3 DNA: TGTGCCAGCAGCAAAAAAGTCCATGGGGACGAGCAGTTCCTC. This sequence joins TRBV11-2 and TRBJ2-1; D may match TRBD1 or TRBD2 (5 bases each). This CDR3 has 14 residues. V lost 5 bases to trimming and J lost 10 bases, with 18 bases between them. Per the germline V gene, CDR1 is SGHAT and CDR2 is FQNNGV.

This clonotype has ten or more counts. The chain recombines TRBV6-2 or TRBV6-3 with TRBJ1-5; TRBD1 matches at 8 bases. Germline CDR1 is MNHEY and CDR2 is SVGEGT. The CDR3 totals 14 residues. After removal of 6 bases from V and 7 bases from J, the junction contained 8 bases not matched to a gene. The CDR3: CASSSGQGQQPQHF. CDR3 bases: TGTGCCAGCAGCTCAGGACAGGGACAACAGCCCCAGCATTTT.

With regard to this clonotype: Sequence at one end of the junction differs from germline and may be a read error. The chain has TRBV29-1 and TRBJ2-2; D might be TRBD1 or TRBD2, each matching 5 bases. Germline CDR1 SQVTM, CDR2 ANQGSEA. The CDR3 is 15 residues long. The CDR3 region is CSVAPGSAMTGDLFF. The CDR3 DNA reads as TGCAGCGTCGCACCGGGCAGCGCTATGACCGGGGACCTGTTTTTT.

This clonotype was counted at least ten times. V is TRBV12-5 and J is TRBJ2-3; weak D call: TRBD2 (6 bases). With 7 bases removed from V and 6 bases from J, the gap between germline ends came to 11 bases. CDR1 LGHNT and CDR2 FRNRAP come from the germline V gene. The CDR3 has 12 residues. CDR3 sequence reads: CASDRGGDTQYF. In DNA, the CDR3 is TGTGCTAGTGACCGTGGAGGGGATACGCAGTATTTT.

This clonotype showed up just a few times. The genes are TRBV29-1 and TRBJ2-3; D might be TRBD1 (6 bases). The CDR3 contains 12 residues. CDR1 is SQVTM, CDR2 ANQGSEA, per germline. V gave up 7 bases and J gave up 2 bases, with 10 bases separating them. CDR3 coding DNA: TGCAGCGCCTGGGACAACACAGATACGCAGTATTTT. As protein: CSAWDNTDTQYF.

Notes on this clonotype: One end of the junction varies from germline; a read error may be responsible. The V call is TRBV11-2, the J call TRBJ1-2; D possibly corresponds to TRBD1 (6 bases). CDR1 and CDR2 (germline): SGHAT, FQNNGV. The CDR3 is 13 residues long. The CDR3 nucleotides read TGTGCCTGCAGCTCGAACAGGGAACGTGGCTGCACCTTC. Amino acids: CACSSNRERGCTF. Filled out from reference TRBV11-2 and TRBJ1-2, the complete variable domain reads EAGVAQSPRYKIIEKRQSVAFWCNPISGHATLYWYQQILGQGPKLLIQFQNNGVVDDSQLPKDRFSAERLKGVDSTLKIQPAKLEDSAVYLCACSSNRERGCTFGSGTRLTVV.

This clonotype has at least ten counts. The V gene is TRBV6-2 or TRBV6-3, the J gene TRBJ2-7; D may be TRBD1 or TRBD2 (6 bases each). CDR1 is MNHEY, CDR2 SVGEGT, per germline. The CDR3 loop spans 16 amino acids. V was clipped by 0 bases and J by 0 bases, with 12 bases between them. CDR3 nucleotides: TGTGCCAGCAGTTACTCTAGGGGGAGGCCCTCCTACGAGCAGTACTTC. This codes for CASSYSRGRPSYEQYF.

Concerning this clonotype itself: The junction does not match germline at one end; this may be a read error. The chain couples TRBV29-1 to TRBJ2-3; TRBD2 aligns across 8 bases. The CDR3 length is 15 residues. CDR1 and CDR2 from the germline V gene are SQVTM and ANQGSEA. The CDR3 coding sequence is TGCAGCGTTGGAGATCTTACGGGAGGGCCAGATGCGCAGTATTTT. Its translation is CSVGDLTGGPDAQYF.